The 27 T cell receptor beta chains reported below all come from one sample, sequenced in a study of blood T cell repertoires in COVID-19. TCRdb's table, derived via immunoSEQ multiplex PCR, lists solely in-frame clones and lacks some. This table has approximately 200,000 clones, 80% to 90% appearing once. Sequenced sample: PBMCs or T cells enriched from blood (not recorded which). Receptor source: a woman aged 25 to 39 who had been exposed to COVID-19.

This rearrangement joins TRBV30 to TRBJ2-1; 9 bases align to TRBD2. Germline CDR1 GTSNPN, CDR2 SVGIG (reference sequence). The CDR3 spans 16 residues. The V segment lost 3 bases and the J segment 1 base; nucleotides outside the gene matches: 7. The CDR3 sequence is CAWRGISGRSYNEQFF. For the CDR3, the DNA is TGTGCCTGGAGGGGAATAAGCGGGAGGTCCTACAATGAGCAGTTCTTC.

V and J are TRBV5-4 and TRBJ2-1, with D perhaps TRBD2 (5 bases). Germline CDR1 is SGHNT and CDR2 is YYREEE (reference sequence). This CDR3 spans 14 amino acids. V was pared by 0 bases and J by 7 bases, with 11 bases between. The CDR3 loop is CASSLDEGLNEQFF. The CDR3 bases are TGTGCCAGCAGCTTGGATGAGGGATTGAATGAGCAGTTCTTC.

The chain couples TRBV7-9 to TRBJ2-2; a weak D match, TRBD2 (5 bases). V lost 5 bases and J lost 6, with 13 bases in between. The CDR3 consists of 14 residues. Germline values: CDR1 SEHNR, CDR2 FQNEAQ (reference sequence). CDR3: CASSTRVEAGELFF. CDR3 coding DNA: TGTGCCAGCAGCACTAGGGTTGAGGCCGGGGAGCTGTTTTTT.

CDR3 in amino acids: CASSLRLGRFSYNEQFF. DNA for the CDR3: TGTGCCAGCAGTTTACGTCTCGGGAGGTTTTCCTACAATGAGCAGTTCTTC. J is TRBJ2-1 and V is TRBV27, with 7 nucleotides matching TRBD2. V dropped 2 bases and J dropped 1; count of bases not matched to a gene: 8. This CDR3 spans 17 amino acids. Germline CDR1 reads MNHEY; CDR2 reads SMNVEV (reference sequence).

In this sample, this clone turned up many times. The chain uses TRBV10-1 and TRBJ2-1; D is possibly TRBD2 (5 bases). The V end was cut by 5 bases, the J end by 0 bases, with 11 bases between. Germline CDR1 and CDR2: WNHNN and SYGVQD (reference sequence). The CDR3 spans 15 residues. This CDR3 reads CASSKRDSSYNEQFF. The DNA for the CDR3 is TGCGCCAGCAGTAAACGGGATAGCTCCTACAATGAGCAGTTCTTC.

The V and J genes are TRBV6-2 or TRBV6-3 and TRBJ2-7; tentatively, D is TRBD1 (6 bases). V lost 2 bases to trimming and J lost 0 bases, with 17 bases between them. Germline-derived CDR1 and CDR2 are MNHEY and SVGEGT. The CDR3 contains 17 residues. The CDR3 sequence is CASSYPRDTISSYEQYF. CDR3 DNA sequence: TGTGCCAGCAGTTACCCCAGGGACACCATTAGCTCCTACGAGCAGTACTTC.

This rearrangement joins TRBV28 to TRBJ2-5; TRBD1 might be the D (6 bases). Trimming took 3 bases from V and 4 from J, leaving 15 bases between them. This CDR3 contains 15 residues. Germline V gene data show CDR1 as MDHEN and CDR2 as SYDVKM. Here the CDR3 DNA reads TGTGCCAGCAGTTTTCGGGTGGGCAGGGGAGAGACCCAGTACTTC. Its translation: CASSFRVGRGETQYF.

The gene calls are TRBV18 and TRBJ2-7; 11 bases fit TRBD2. V lost 5 bases, J lost 4 bases, and 7 bases stayed unmatched. Germline V gene data show CDR1 as KGHSH and CDR2 as LQKENI. This CDR3 has 15 amino acids. The CDR3 spells CASSKGLAERYEQYF. The CDR3 DNA reads as TGTGCCAGCTCAAAGGGACTAGCGGAACGGTACGAGCAGTACTTC. Full variable domain (missing parts from reference TRBV18 and TRBJ2-7): NAGVMQNPRHLVRRRGQEARLRCSPMKGHSHVYWYRQLPEEGLKFMVYLQKENIIDESGMPKERFSAEFPKEGPSILRIQQVVRGDSAAYFCASSKGLAERYEQYFGPGTRLTVT.

V gene TRBV20-1 combines with J gene TRBJ2-1; 7 bases fit TRBD2. The CDR3 totals 12 residues. CDR1 and CDR2 from the germline V gene are DFQATT and SNEGSKA (reference sequence). The V and J ends lost 3 bases and 7 bases, in that order; junction bases with no gene match: 3. The CDR3 region is CSASGTKNEQFF. In DNA, the CDR3 is TGCAGTGCTAGTGGGACTAAGAATGAGCAGTTCTTC.

The rearrangement links TRBV4-1 to TRBJ1-5; 10 bases agree with TRBD1. After removal of 4 bases from V and 2 bases from J, the junction contained 2 bases not matched to a gene. Germline lookup yields CDR1 MGHRA and CDR2 YSYEKL. The CDR3 has 15 residues. This CDR3 is CASSPDRGRNQPQHF. CDR3 nucleotide sequence: TGCGCCAGCAGCCCCGACAGGGGGCGCAATCAGCCCCAGCATTTT.

The chain carries TRBV4-1 and TRBJ2-3; D gene ambiguous. Germline CDR1 is MGHRA and CDR2 is YSYEKL. With 4 bases removed from V and 0 bases from J, the gap between germline ends came to 11 bases. The CDR3 totals 15 residues. Here the CDR3 reads CASSRVMKSTDTQYF. The CDR3 DNA reads TGCGCCAGCAGCCGCGTGATGAAGAGCACAGATACGCAGTATTTT.

This clone was found a few times. The genes are TRBV7-2 and TRBJ2-7; 9 nucleotides agree with TRBD2. V lost 8 bases, J lost 4 bases, and 9 bases stayed unmatched. Germline values: CDR1 SGHTA, CDR2 FQGNSA. The CDR3 extends over 14 amino acids. DNA of the CDR3: TGTGCCAGCGGTGAAGCGGGAGGTGTGTACGAGCAGTACTTC. It yields the protein CASGEAGGVYEQYF.

The chain links TRBV27 to TRBJ2-3; 9 bases map to TRBD2. Trimming cost V 7 bases and J 3 bases; bases outside gene matches: 5. The CDR3 is made up of 14 amino acids. The germline V gene has CDR1 MNHEY and CDR2 SMNVEV (reference sequence). CDR3 nucleotides: TGTGCCAGCAAAGTAGCGGGAGCGACAGATACGCAGTATTTT. Residues: CASKVAGATDTQYF.

This chain's CDR3 is CASSYGVDPGAFF. CDR3 in DNA: TGTGCCAGCAGTTACGGTGTTGACCCGGGGGCTTTCTTT. This rearrangement joins TRBV6-5 to TRBJ1-1; D remains ambiguous. Germline V gene lookup returns CDR1 MNHEY and CDR2 SVGAGI. Trimming cost V 2 bases and J 11 bases, with 15 bases left between them. The CDR3 sequence is 13 residues long.

This chain connects TRBV4-1 to TRBJ2-1, with TRBD2 matching 7 bases. CDR1 and CDR2 from the germline V gene are MGHRA and YSYEKL. Trimming removed 4 bases from V and 3 bases from J; junction bases left unmatched: 9. This CDR3 comprises 16 residues. The CDR3 DNA reads as TGCGCCAGCAGCCGCACTCCTACTAGCGACTACAATGAGCAGTTCTTC. It is translated as CASSRTPTSDYNEQFF.

This clone has just a few counts. This chain uses TRBV2 with TRBJ2-3; 8 nucleotides align to TRBD1. V shed 6 bases, J shed 2 bases, and the junction held 4 bases outside the gene matches. This CDR3 has 14 amino acids. In germline, CDR1 is SNHLY, CDR2 FYNNEI. The CDR3 region has the DNA TGTGCCAGCAGGATGGACAGGGACACAGATACGCAGTATTTT. It codes for CASRMDRDTDTQYF.

This chain joins TRBV5-1 and TRBJ2-3; 11 bases align to TRBD1. Germline V gives CDR1 SGHRS, CDR2 YFSETQ. After removal of 1 base from V and 3 bases from J, the junction contained 4 bases not matched to a gene. CDR3 length: 16 residues. The CDR3 DNA sequence: TGCGCCAGCAGCTTGCTGGACAGGGGGCCGACAGATACGCAGTATTTT. Its translation: CASSLLDRGPTDTQYF.

CDR3 region: CASTREGGDTQYF. The CDR3 coding sequence is TGTGCCAGCACCCGGGAGGGGGGAGATACGCAGTATTTT. The rearrangement joins TRBV5-4 to TRBJ2-3; 8 bases fit TRBD2. This CDR3 is built from 13 residues. CDR1 SGHNT and CDR2 YYREEE come from the germline V gene (reference sequence). J gave up 5 bases and V 6 bases, and 5 bases lay outside the gene matches.

The rearrangement joins TRBV14 to TRBJ2-3; 8 bases are a match to TRBD1. This CDR3 contains 18 residues. Looked up from germline, CDR1 is SGHDN and CDR2 is FVKESK. Trimming at V came to 4 bases and at J to 2 bases, leaving 14 bases not matched to a gene. CDR3 bases: TGTGCCAGCAGCCCCATAGGAGGTCGGGACAGGTCCACAGATACGCAGTATTTT. Its protein is CASSPIGGRDRSTDTQYF.

The V and J genes are TRBV18 and TRBJ2-7; 12 positions match TRBD1. V gave up 0 bases and J gave up 7 bases; unmatched junction bases: 4. Germline CDR1 is KGHSH and CDR2 is LQKENI. CDR3 size: 15 residues. Written as DNA, the CDR3 is TGTGCCAGCTCACCACCGGGACAGGGGGCGGGAGAGCAGTACTTC. Translating gives CASSPPGQGAGEQYF.

The J gene is TRBJ1-6, the V gene TRBV30; the D gene is possibly TRBD1 (6 bases). Trimming shortened V by 4 bases and J by 7 bases, and 11 bases separated the two germline ends. The CDR3 covers 13 residues. CDR1 and CDR2 (germline): GTSNPN, SVGIG (reference sequence). The CDR3 reads CAWTGHLNSPLHF. The CDR3 nucleotides read TGTGCCTGGACGGGACACTTGAATTCACCCCTCCACTTT.

The rearrangement links TRBV10-1 to TRBJ1-1; D is ambiguous. The V end was cut by 2 bases, the J end by 1 base, with 11 bases between. The CDR3 is made up of 15 amino acids. Germline CDR1 WNHNN, CDR2 SYGVQD (reference sequence). This CDR3 reads CASSERGPPNTEAFF. DNA for the CDR3: TGCGCCAGCAGTGAGAGAGGGCCCCCGAACACTGAAGCTTTCTTT.

This chain links TRBV10-3 with TRBJ2-3; 7 nucleotides align to TRBD2. The trim removed 7 bases at V and 5 bases at J, leaving 9 bases unmatched. The CDR3 is made up of 14 amino acids. Germline lookup yields CDR1 ENHRY and CDR2 SYGVKD. The CDR3: CAIKAGVVVDTQYF. DNA of the CDR3: TGTGCCATCAAGGCGGGAGTGGTTGTAGATACGCAGTATTTT.

The V gene is TRBV19, the J gene TRBJ1-3, with TRBD1 as a possible D gene (5 bases). The CDR3 has 15 amino acids. The germline V gene has CDR1 LNHDA and CDR2 SQIVND (reference sequence). The ends were cut back, 10 bases at V and 4 bases at J, with 20 bases in the middle. CDR3 sequence reads: CATQYGHYRGNTIYF. In DNA form, the CDR3 reads TGTGCCACCCAGTACGGGCATTACAGGGGAAACACCATATATTTT.

This clone appeared a single time. The gene calls are TRBV5-1 and TRBJ2-7; 8 bases fit TRBD1. V was pared by 4 bases and J by 6 bases, with 3 bases of the junction left unmatched. CDR3 length: 12 residues. Germline CDR1 SGHRS, CDR2 YFSETQ. CDR3 sequence (DNA): TGCGCCAGCAGCGTAACAGGGGGCGAGCAGTACTTC. It translates to CASSVTGGEQYF.

This chain joins TRBV19 and TRBJ1-3, with a weak D call TRBD1 (5 bases). This CDR3 is built from 16 residues. Trimming left V 2 bases short and J 1 base short, with 12 bases between. The germline CDR1 and CDR2 sequences are LNHDA and SQIVND (reference sequence). CDR3 protein: CASSIKRGSSGNTIYF. The DNA for the CDR3 is TGTGCCAGTAGTATAAAACGGGGGTCGTCTGGAAACACCATATATTTT.

The chain joins TRBV4-1 to TRBJ1-5; no clear D gene. The CDR3 contains 14 residues. The ends were cut back, 1 base at V and 5 bases at J, with 9 bases in the middle. Germline CDR1 is MGHRA and CDR2 is YSYEKL. The CDR3 bases are TGCGCCAGCAGCCAAGTTACTCCGGATCAGCCCCAGCATTTT. Protein product: CASSQVTPDQPQHF.